Each of the 23 T cell receptor beta chains below was sequenced from the same sample in a study of T cells in women clearing cervical HPV infection (dated by TCRdb to 2017 to 2018). Library preparation used the immunoSEQ multiplex PCR assay. The clones in this table, taken by TCRdb from immuneACCESS, are in-frame only. Not every clone is retained; where verified, under half of the shortfall comes from an unresolved V gene, and the cause of the rest is unknown. The sample has 13,000 to 15,000 clones on record. 20% of the sample rests with the top ten. Material: blood buffy coat. These TCRs come from a woman aged 18 to 75 with a cervical HPV16 infection that either progressed to CIN3+ or cleared (not recorded which).

For this clone: The read ends 3 residues early relative to the CDR3; the germline J gene fills the gap. The chain couples TRBV4-2 to TRBJ1-1; possible D gene TRBD1, 6 bases. The V and J ends lost 0 bases and 4 bases respectively, with 12 bases between them. The germline CDR1 and CDR2 sequences are LGHNA and YNFKEQ. This CDR3 region has 15 residues. The CDR3 DNA, read in part, is TGTGCCAGCAGCCAAGACCAGGGGTCGGGCACTGAA. This gives the protein CASSQDQGSGTE. The entire CDR3 protein reads CASSQDQGSGTEAFF.

As for this clone: The sequence runs out 3 residues before the end of the CDR3; the remainder is reconstructed from the germline J gene. This chain links TRBV19 with TRBJ1-6; 10 positions agree with TRBD1. V shed 6 bases, J shed 7 bases, and the junction held 9 bases outside the gene matches. The CDR3 consists of 16 residues. Germline CDR1 is LNHDA and CDR2 is SQIVND (reference sequence). CDR3 DNA, as far as it was read: TGTGCCAGTAGCACTCTGACAGGGGGCCAGAATTCACCC. It is translated as CASSTLTGGQNSP. The CDR3, in full, reads CASSTLTGGQNSPLHF.

Concerning this clone: Read sequence stops 3 residues before the CDR3 end, and the germline J gene provides the missing end. The genes are TRBV18 and TRBJ2-3; D possibly corresponds to TRBD2 (5 bases). Per germline, CDR1 KGHSH and CDR2 LQKENI. This CDR3 has 13 residues. The DNA read from the CDR3 is TGTGCCAGCTCACGAACCGGGGATCAGCCG. It encodes CASSRTGDQP. In full, the CDR3 reads CASSRTGDQPQYF.

Note on this clone: The sequence runs out 3 residues before the end of the CDR3; the remainder is reconstructed from the germline J gene. This chain links TRBV20-1 with TRBJ2-1; TRBD2 aligns across 8 bases. The CDR3 spans 14 residues. Germline CDR1 reads DFQATT; CDR2 reads SNEGSKA (reference sequence). V lost 5 bases, J lost 2 bases, and 5 bases stayed unmatched. The CDR3 bases that were read are TGCAGTGCTCTACGAGCGGGGGCCTACAATGAG. It is translated as CSALRAGAYNE. The whole CDR3 protein is CSALRAGAYNEQFF.

As to this clone: The read finishes 3 residues shy of the CDR3 end, and the germline J gene is used to complete it. The rearrangement uses TRBV4-1 and TRBJ1-1; TRBD1 might be the D (6 bases). V was shortened by 2 bases and J by 7 bases, with 17 bases between the two germline ends. The germline V gene has CDR1 MGHRA and CDR2 YSYEKL. This CDR3 contains 15 residues. The CDR3 protein is CASSQPAGGRGEAFF. The covered CDR3 bases are TGCGCCAGCAGCCAACCCGCGGGGGGGCGCGGTGAA.

Comments on this clone: The CDR3 end falls 3 residues outside the read, so it is completed with the germline J gene. V is TRBV20-1 and J is TRBJ1-4; D is perhaps TRBD1 (5 bases). Looked up from germline, CDR1 is DFQATT and CDR2 is SNEGSKA (reference sequence). This CDR3 region has 16 residues. The sequenced part of the CDR3 DNA is TGCAGTGCGGCCGGGACTGGTCTCTCTGGGGCCAACGTA. This encodes CSAAGTGLSGANV. From start to end, the CDR3 is CSAAGTGLSGANVLFF.

With respect to this clone: With the read ending 3 residues before the CDR3 end, the germline J gene is used to fill in that end. The chain recombines TRBV2 with TRBJ2-7, with TRBD1 matching over 7 bases. The CDR3 sequence is 19 residues long. V was pared by 5 bases and J by 0 bases, with 19 bases of the junction left unmatched. The germline gives CDR1 SNHLY, CDR2 FYNNEI. CDR3 residues: CASSNNYRDREPSSYEQYF. Partial CDR3 DNA: TGTGCCAGCAGTAATAATTACCGGGACAGAGAACCAAGCTCCTACGAG.

Remarks on this clone: The read halts 3 residues ahead of the CDR3 end, with the missing end drawn from the germline J gene. The V gene is TRBV5-1, the J gene TRBJ1-6, with D perhaps TRBD1 (5 bases). V was cut by 6 bases and J by 7 bases, with 14 bases left in between. Germline loops: CDR1 SGHRS, CDR2 YFSETQ. The CDR3 runs 14 residues. The CDR3 spells CASTETVGNSPLHF. The covered CDR3 bases are TGCGCCAGCACGGAGACAGTTGGAAATTCACCC.

As for this clone: The DNA ends 3 residues before the CDR3 does, and the rest of the CDR3 is filled in from the germline J gene. The chain couples TRBV11-2 to TRBJ2-7, with D tentatively TRBD2 (5 bases). CDR1 is SGHAT and CDR2 is FQNNGV in the germline V gene. The CDR3 extends over 12 amino acids. Deletions cut 5 bases from V and 4 bases from J, with 9 bases between. Here the CDR3 reads CASSRQRYEQYF. CDR3 bases read: TGTGCCAGCAGCCGCCAGCGGTACGAG. Drawing the rest from reference TRBV11-2 and TRBJ2-7, the complete variable domain is EAGVAQSPRYKIIEKRQSVAFWCNPISGHATLYWYQQILGQGPKLLIQFQNNGVVDDSQLPKDRFSAERLKGVDSTLKIQPAKLEDSAVYLCASSRQRYEQYFGPGTRLTVT.

To note about this clone: The read halts 3 residues ahead of the CDR3 end, with the missing end drawn from the germline J gene. The rearrangement uses TRBV12-3 or TRBV12-4 and TRBJ2-5; D might be TRBD2 (6 bases). The CDR3 sequence is 14 residues long. V lost 3 bases to trimming and J lost 3 bases, with 11 bases between them. CDR3 bases read: TGTGCCAGCAGTTTGATGGCGGGAAAAGAGACC. Amino acids: CASSLMAGKET. The full CDR3 sequence reads CASSLMAGKETQYF.

With respect to this clone: The CDR3 end lies 3 residues beyond the end of the read and is filled in from the germline J gene. The chain joins TRBV10-2 to TRBJ2-5; 11 bases are a match to TRBD2. The germline CDR1 and CDR2 sequences are WSHSY and SAAADI. CDR3 length: 13 amino acids. V trimming: 7 bases; J trimming: 5 bases; junction bases outside the gene matches: 3. The CDR3 reads CASNSGREETQYF. The sequenced part of the CDR3 DNA is TGCGCCAGCAATAGCGGGAGGGAGGAGACC.

Comments on this clone: The read is 3 residues too short to cover the CDR3 end, so that end is filled in from the germline J gene. This specimen includes other DNA sequences encoding the same CDR3. The genes are TRBV2 and TRBJ2-2; 16 nucleotides match TRBD2. The CDR3 loop spans 16 amino acids. V was pared by 8 bases and J by 6 bases, with 6 bases of the junction left unmatched. Germline loops: CDR1 SNHLY, CDR2 FYNNEI. Incomplete CDR3 DNA: TGTGCCAGCGTGGGGACTAGCGGGGGGGCAGCCGGGGAG. Translation: CASVGTSGGAAGE. The entire CDR3 reads CASVGTSGGAAGELFF.

On this clone itself: The DNA ends 3 residues before the CDR3 does, and the rest of the CDR3 is filled in from the germline J gene. This chain uses TRBV5-1 with TRBJ1-2; 7 nucleotides agree with TRBD1. CDR1 is SGHRS, CDR2 YFSETQ, per germline. The CDR3 extends over 15 amino acids. The CDR3 bases that were read are TGCGCCAGCAGCTTAGGACAGGAGAACACAGATACC. It translates to CASSLGQENTDT. The CDR3 as a whole reads CASSLGQENTDTYTF.

Regarding this clone: The DNA ends 3 residues before the CDR3 does, and the rest of the CDR3 is filled in from the germline J gene. The chain is built from TRBV9 and TRBJ2-5; 9 nucleotides align to TRBD2. The J segment lost 4 bases and the V segment lost 7 bases, leaving 8 bases of the junction unmatched. From germline, CDR1 is SGDLS and CDR2 YYNGEE. CDR3 size: 14 residues. CDR3 DNA, as far as it was read: TGTGCCAGCTCTCCTAGCGGGGTTACAGAGACC. Residues: CASSPSGVTET. The whole CDR3 sequence is CASSPSGVTETQYF. Full variable domain (missing parts from reference TRBV9 and TRBJ2-5): DSGVTQTPKHLITATGQRVTLRCSPRSGDLSVYWYQQSLDQGLQFLIQYYNGEERAKGNILERFSAQQFPDLHSELNLSSLELGDSALYFCASSPSGVTETQYFGPGTRLLVL.

On this clone: The missing CDR3 end, 3 residues past where the read stops, is filled in from the germline J gene. The chain has TRBV20-1 and TRBJ1-2; no clear D gene. The CDR3 extends over 14 amino acids. Germline lookup yields CDR1 DFQATT and CDR2 SNEGSKA (reference sequence). The DNA read from the CDR3 is TGCAGTGCTAGACTGATACTGAGCACAGATACC. It encodes CSARLILSTDT. The CDR3 reads in full as CSARLILSTDTYTF.

Details on this clone: The read ends 3 residues shy of where the CDR3 ends; the end is completed using the germline J gene. V usage is TRBV2 and J usage is TRBJ2-2; TRBD2 might be the D (6 bases). Germline CDR1 is SNHLY and CDR2 is FYNNEI. The CDR3 loop spans 16 amino acids. CDR3 protein: CASSEEVWAGNEKLFF. Partial CDR3 DNA: TGTGCCAGCAGTGAAGAAGTTTGGGCGGGGAATGAAAAG.

Comments on this clone: The read terminates 3 residues ahead of where the CDR3 ends, so the germline J gene completes it. The chain carries TRBV11-1 and TRBJ2-3; 7 bases are a match to TRBD2. Germline values: CDR1 SGHAT, CDR2 FQDESV (reference sequence). This CDR3 comprises 15 residues. V dropped 4 bases and J dropped 2; count of bases not matched to a gene: 6. CDR3 bases read: TGTGCCAGCAGCTCCTATAGCGGGTTCACAGATACG. This encodes CASSSYSGFTDT. The CDR3 reads in full as CASSSYSGFTDTQYF.

As to this clone: The missing CDR3 end, 3 residues past where the read stops, is filled in from the germline J gene. The rearrangement uses TRBV19 and TRBJ1-2; no reliable D call. CDR3 length equals 13 residues. V was cut by 3 bases and J by 3 bases, with 8 bases left in between. Per the germline V gene, CDR1 is LNHDA and CDR2 is SQIVND (reference sequence). CDR3 residues: CASSMQVDYGYTF. The sequenced part of the CDR3 DNA is TGTGCCAGTAGTATGCAGGTGGACTATGGC.

To note about this clone: The read ends 3 residues shy of where the CDR3 ends; the end is completed using the germline J gene. The rearrangement joins TRBV5-1 to TRBJ1-2; D not certain. The V gene lost 0 bases and the J gene lost 6 bases, with 15 bases spanning the gap. CDR1 is SGHRS and CDR2 is YFSETQ in the germline V gene. The CDR3 loop spans 15 amino acids. The CDR3 bases that were read are TGCGCCAGCAGCTTGGGTGAGGGCGCGTGGGATGGC. Its translation: CASSLGEGAWDG. In full, the CDR3 is CASSLGEGAWDGYTF.

On this clone: The CDR3 extends 3 residues past the end of the read, so its final part is completed from the germline J gene. The genes are TRBV24-1 and TRBJ2-7, with a possible D match to TRBD2 (6 bases). The V gene lost 0 bases and the J gene lost 6 bases, with 8 bases spanning the gap. The CDR3 contains 13 residues. Germline CDR1 KGHDR, CDR2 SFDVKD. The part of the CDR3 DNA that was read is TGTGCCACCAGTGATTTGGCTAGCGCCGAG. This encodes CATSDLASAE. The full CDR3 protein reads CATSDLASAEQYF.

Regarding this clone: The read stops 3 residues short of the end of the CDR3; the missing end is completed from the germline J gene. The chain is built from TRBV6-1 and TRBJ2-3, with D possibly matching TRBD1 (5 bases). Germline CDR1 and CDR2: MNHNS and SASEGT. This CDR3 region has 13 residues. CDR3 residues: CASSEAGNQPQYF. Incomplete CDR3 DNA: TGTGCCAGCAGTGAGGCAGGGAATCAGCCG.

Turning to this clone: The read ends 3 residues shy of where the CDR3 ends; the end is completed using the germline J gene. The chain uses TRBV2 and TRBJ1-1; D is possibly TRBD1 (5 bases). Trimming shortened V by 5 bases and J by 6 bases, and 13 bases separated the two germline ends. Germline loops: CDR1 SNHLY, CDR2 FYNNEI. This CDR3 region has 13 residues. CDR3 DNA, as far as it was read: TGTGCCAGCAGTCCCCCAGGGAAAGCTGAA. Translating it yields CASSPPGKAE. The whole CDR3 protein is CASSPPGKAEAFF.

Concerning this clone: The read terminates 3 residues before the CDR3 end, so the remaining end is supplied by the germline J gene. The chain recombines TRBV5-1 with TRBJ2-1, with TRBD2 matching over 11 bases. Looked up from germline, CDR1 is SGHRS and CDR2 is YFSETQ. V shed 2 bases and J 3 bases; nucleotides not matched to a gene: 4. This CDR3 has 16 residues. Partial CDR3 DNA: TGCGCCAGCAGCTTAAGGCTAGCGGGGGGCTACAATGAG. It yields the protein CASSLRLAGGYNE. The CDR3 reads in full as CASSLRLAGGYNEQFF.